These T cell receptor beta chains were read from a single sample in a study of Graves' ophthalmopathy and Graves' hyperthyroidism. TCRdb re-analysed the multiplex PCR reads in MiXCR, keeping a single row per CDR3 protein. The sample has hundreds of thousands of distinct CDR3 sequences, about a fifth seen once. Sequencing was carried out using peripheral blood. Receptors originate from a woman in her late teens or twenties with stable Graves' hyperthyroidism. Some clones in this sample may be carry-over from other donors' samples. Both conserved end residues are part of each CDR3. A D gene is named only where the DNA matches it firmly. Rows may omit the clone size; those that give it use once, few, many or a size class.

v_call	clone_size	j_call	d_call	cdr3_nt	cdr3_aa
TRBV6-1	many	TRBJ2-5	-	TGTGCCTCCTGTGGAGATCGAGAGACCCAGTACTTC	CASCGDRETQYF
TRBV12-3/TRBV12-4	many	TRBJ1-2	TRBD1	TGTGCCAGCGGTCAAAGTACAGGGGACTATGGCTACACCTTC	CASGQSTGDYGYTF
TRBV6-1	many	TRBJ1-1	TRBD1	TGTGCCAGCAGGGCAGGGGGCTCTGTGGGGCCTGAAGCTTTCTTT	CASRAGGSVGPEAFF
TRBV7-9	many	TRBJ2-5	-	TGTGCCAGCAGCTTAGATGAGCGAAGGGAGACCCAGTACTTC	CASSLDERRETQYF
TRBV20-1	-	TRBJ1-1	TRBD1	TGCAGTGCTAGAACCACAGGGGTGACTGAAGCTTTCTTT	CSARTTGVTEAFF
TRBV11-2	many	TRBJ2-7	-	TGTGCCAGCAGCCAGGAGGGGGGGACCTCCTACGAGCAGTACTTC	CASSQEGGTSYEQYF
TRBV6-2/TRBV6-3	-	TRBJ1-1	-	TGTGCCAGCAGTACGAGAGGGACCTACACTGAAGCTTTCTTT	CASSTRGTYTEAFF
TRBV2	many	TRBJ1-1	TRBD1	TGTGCCAGCACCACCAGACAGGGTTCGAACACTGAAGCTTTCTTT	CASTTRQGSNTEAFF
TRBV20-1	many	TRBJ2-5	-	TGCAGTGCTAGAGTTAGGGGGGAGACCCAGTACTTC	CSARVRGETQYF
TRBV29-1	many	TRBJ2-5	TRBD2	TGCAGCGTTGATGCTAGCGGGGTACTGGAGACCCAGTACTTC	CSVDASGVLETQYF
TRBV6-5	-	TRBJ2-5	-	TGTGCCAGCAGTAACCAGGGGCTCCTCCAAGAGACCCAGTACTTC	CASSNQGLLQETQYF
TRBV30	-	TRBJ2-2	-	TGTGCCTGGACGTTCACCGGGGAGCTGTTTTTT	CAWTFTGELFF
TRBV15	many	TRBJ1-2	-	TGTGCCACCAGCAGAGAGGACACCCCGAACTATGGCTACACCTTC	CATSREDTPNYGYTF
TRBV7-9	many	TRBJ2-5	-	TGTGCCAGCAGCTCTCCGTCACAAAAAGAGACCCAGTACTTC	CASSSPSQKETQYF
TRBV2	-	TRBJ1-5	-	TGTGCCAGCAGTTTTATCAGGGGTGGCAATCAGCCCCAGCATTTT	CASSFIRGGNQPQHF
TRBV28	few	TRBJ2-7	TRBD2	TGTGCCACGGACCGGCGGGAGCTGGGATCCTACGAGCAGTACTTC	CATDRRELGSYEQYF
TRBV6-1	few	TRBJ2-5	TRBD1	TGTGCCAGCAGCGAAGCCACAGGGGGCGAGACCCAGTACTTC	CASSEATGGETQYF
TRBV2	many	TRBJ2-2	-	TGTGCCAGCAGAAACGTTCAGGGTGGTACCGGGGAGCTGTTTTTT	CASRNVQGGTGELFF
TRBV15	many	TRBJ2-7	TRBD2	TGTGCCACCAGCAGAGATCGGGGGGGCGAGCAGTACTTC	CATSRDRGGEQYF
TRBV4-1	many	TRBJ1-6	-	TGCGCCAGCAGCCAAGGACCAAATGATTCACCCCTCCACTTT	CASSQGPNDSPLHF
TRBV12-3/TRBV12-4	many	TRBJ1-5	TRBD1	TGTGCCAGCAGTACAAACGACAGGGGAAATCAGCCCCAGCATTTT	CASSTNDRGNQPQHF
TRBV20-1	-	TRBJ1-1	TRBD1	TGCAGTGCTGACGACAGGGCGGCCACTGAAGCTTTCTTT	CSADDRAATEAFF
TRBV13	many	TRBJ2-4	-	TGTGCCAGCACCTCTGGCGGGGTGGCCAAAAACATTCAGTACTTC	CASTSGGVAKNIQYF
TRBV18	-	TRBJ2-7	TRBD1	TGTGCCAGCTCACCAAGGACAGGGGGCGTATACGAGCAGTACTTC	CASSPRTGGVYEQYF
TRBV28	-	TRBJ2-7	-	TGTGCCAGCAGTTCAAGGGCGAACTACGAGCAGTACTTC	CASSSRANYEQYF
TRBV6-1	few	TRBJ2-5	TRBD1	TGTGCCAGCACCGGGACAGTTGAAGAGGAGACCCAGTACTTC	CASTGTVEEETQYF
TRBV5-1	many	TRBJ1-3	TRBD1	TGCGCCAGCAGCTTGGAGGGGACAGCGTCTGGAAACACCATATATTTT	CASSLEGTASGNTIYF
TRBV7-9	few	TRBJ2-7	-	TGTGCCAGCAGCAAATCAGACGGTGGAATATACGAGCAGTACTTC	CASSKSDGGIYEQYF
TRBV28	many	TRBJ2-4	TRBD2	TGTGCCAGCAGTTTATGGGGACTAGCGGGAGTGGGATTTGCTCAGTACTTC	CASSLWGLAGVGFAQYF
TRBV28	-	TRBJ1-1	TRBD1	TGTGCCAGCAGTTTCCGTAGACAGGGGAACACTGAAGCTTTCTTT	CASSFRRQGNTEAFF
TRBV7-2	-	TRBJ2-2	-	TGTGCCAGCAGCTTAGCGCCGGAGACCGGGGAGCTGTTTTTT	CASSLAPETGELFF
TRBV5-1	many	TRBJ1-1	-	TGCGCCAGCAGCTTGGACGCCATGGGAGACACTGAAGCTTTCTTT	CASSLDAMGDTEAFF
TRBV29-1	few	TRBJ2-7	-	TGCAGCGTTGGGTGGCGGGGCGACGAGCAGTACTTC	CSVGWRGDEQYF
TRBV6-1	-	TRBJ1-2	TRBD1	TGTGCCAGCAGTCCGGACAGGGCGGGCTATGGCTACAGGTTC	CASSPDRAGYGYRF
TRBV12-3/TRBV12-4	-	TRBJ1-1	-	TGTGCCAGCAGTTTAAGGGACATTAACCCGAACACTGAAGCTTTCTTT	CASSLRDINPNTEAFF